The source of this T cell receptor beta chain is a study of response to subunit inactivated influenza vaccine. Worth noting for this clonotype: The target antigen is unknown.

TCRdb recomputed calls from the RT-PCR reads with MiXCR, one row per CDR3 protein. Of roughly 460,000 distinct CDR3 sequences in the sample, 9.5% to 13% were seen once. The CDR3 length is 13 residues. The germline V gene encodes CDR1 MNHNY and CDR2 SVGAGI (reference sequence). Trimming took 7 bases from V and 4 from J; bases not matched to a gene: 6. Regarding the study as a whole: Few new T cells, the authors suggested, are recruited by each seasonal influenza vaccination.

The input for sequencing was PBMCs from blood, taken roughly 47 days after vaccination. The chain carries TRBV6-6 and TRBJ1-1; 7 nucleotides align to TRBD1. This receptor was obtained from a man aged 50 to 60 who received an inactivated influenza vaccine. CDR3 in amino acids: CASIKGAVTEAFF. The CDR3 DNA sequence: TGTGCCAGCATAAAGGGGGCGGTCACTGAAGCTTTCTTT.